The clone carrying this T cell receptor (beta chain) was seen once. Its cognate antigen is unknown. A roughly 120-subject validation cohort, separate from the roughly 680-subject first cohort, supplied the donors. Data came from immunoSEQ multiplex PCR; TCRdb stores just in-frame clones and leaves some out. The sample has roughly 43,000 clones, around nine tenths seen once. CDR3 length: 18 amino acids. Germline V gene sequence: CDR1 SGHAT, CDR2 FQNNGV. With 3 bases clipped from V and 0 bases from J, the junction kept 10 bases outside the gene matches. This sample was taken from a study of cytomegalovirus exposure and HLA in healthy donors. Study-wide findings and caveats: Rarity characterized most TCR sequences, yet some public TCRs appeared in many donors. Clusters of TCRs from the first cohort tended to co-occur in the roughly 120 validation repertoires (as a later analysis found).

The V call is TRBV11-2, the J call TRBJ2-3; TRBD1 agrees at 9 bases. Sequenced sample: PBMCs. This clonotype was obtained from a man between 18 and 29 years old in good health and CMV-seronegative. The CDR3 sequence is CASSFPVQGAGSTDTQYF. The DNA of the CDR3 is TGTGCCAGCAGCTTCCCCGTACAGGGGGCGGGTAGCACAGATACGCAGTATTTT. The whole variable domain, filled in from reference TRBV11-2 and TRBJ2-3, reads EAGVAQSPRYKIIEKRQSVAFWCNPISGHATLYWYQQILGQGPKLLIQFQNNGVVDDSQLPKDRFSAERLKGVDSTLKIQPAKLEDSAVYLCASSFPVQGAGSTDTQYFGPGTRLTVL.